These 23 T cell receptor beta chains were all obtained from the same sample, sequenced in a study of shared clonotypes between healthy human individuals. Profiled with immunoSEQ multiplex PCR; TCRdb holds only in-frame clones, not every one. The data contain roughly 2 million clones, roughly 95% of them singletons. Positively selected for CCR7, the CD45RO-negative cells used as naive CD8 cells excluded terminally differentiated effector memory CD45RA+ cells. The sequenced material came from naive CD8+ T cells sorted from blood. The receptors derive from a man in his late teens or twenties in good health.

The chain employs TRBV27 and TRBJ2-7; perhaps D is TRBD1 or TRBD2 (6 bases each). The ends were cut back, 3 bases at V and 4 bases at J, with 13 bases in the middle. This CDR3 has 14 amino acids. The germline V gene has CDR1 MNHEY and CDR2 SMNVEV (reference sequence). CDR3 DNA sequence: TGTGCCAGCAGTTTGACGGGGGCGAATTACGAGCAGTACTTC. As protein: CASSLTGANYEQYF.

The J gene is TRBJ1-4, the V gene TRBV28; D unresolved. The germline V and J ends were trimmed by 3 bases and 2 bases, with 7 bases remaining between them. The CDR3 loop spans 14 amino acids. Germline V lookup: CDR1 MDHEN, CDR2 SYDVKM. The CDR3 here is CASSFIFTNEKLFF. The CDR3 DNA reads TGTGCCAGCAGTTTCATCTTCACTAATGAAAAACTGTTTTTT.

The J gene is TRBJ2-1, the V gene TRBV7-9; TRBD2 aligns across 8 bases. The V gene end was trimmed by 3 bases and the J gene end by 9 bases; junction bases not matched to a gene: 10. The CDR3 spans 15 residues. Germline-derived CDR1 and CDR2 are SEHNR and FQNEAQ (reference sequence). The CDR3 DNA reads as TGTGCCAGCAGCTTGTTAGCGGGGTCAGTTGTTGAGCAGTTCTTC. Encoded protein: CASSLLAGSVVEQFF.

This clone came up once. The CDR3 DNA follows: TGCGCCAGCAGCTTGGCGTTGGGACTAGCGGGATCGTACACCGGGGAGCTGTTTTTT. Amino acids: CASSLALGLAGSYTGELFF. The V gene is TRBV5-1, the J gene TRBJ2-2; 13 nucleotides align to TRBD2. The length of the CDR3 is 19 residues. V was pared by 0 bases and J by 3 bases, with 8 bases of the junction left unmatched. Germline loops: CDR1 SGHRS, CDR2 YFSETQ.

The genes are TRBV5-1 and TRBJ2-3; tentative D call: TRBD2 (6 bases). CDR3 length equals 13 residues. Germline V gene lookup returns CDR1 SGHRS and CDR2 YFSETQ. V lost 4 bases, J lost 2 bases, and 8 bases lay in between. The DNA of the CDR3 is TGCGCCAGCAGCCGGGAGTCCACAGATACGCAGTATTTT. Translated, it gives CASSRESTDTQYF.

The V call is TRBV4-1, the J call TRBJ2-7; no definite D call. Germline loops: CDR1 MGHRA, CDR2 YSYEKL. V was shortened by 0 bases and J by 3 bases, with 15 bases between the two germline ends. There are 16 residues in the CDR3. The CDR3 DNA reads as TGCGCCAGCAGCCAAGAGGACCGATTCGAAATCTACGAGCAGTACTTC. This gives the protein CASSQEDRFEIYEQYF.

In regard to this clone: Within the sample, other DNA sequences also encode this same CDR3. V is TRBV27 and J is TRBJ2-7; TRBD1 matches 11 bases. The germline V gene has CDR1 MNHEY and CDR2 SMNVEV (reference sequence). J was trimmed by 0 bases and V by 5 bases; bases with no gene match: 3. The CDR3 has 15 amino acids. CDR3 loop: CASSPGTGGSYEQYF. The CDR3 nucleotides are TGTGCCAGCAGTCCCGGGACAGGGGGCTCCTACGAGCAGTACTTC.

The rearrangement joins TRBV4-1 to TRBJ2-7, with 9 bases matching TRBD1. Per the germline V gene, CDR1 is MGHRA and CDR2 is YSYEKL. This CDR3 has 16 amino acids. The trim removed 4 bases at V and 5 bases at J, leaving 12 bases unmatched. CDR3 nucleotide sequence: TGCGCCAGCAGCCCTTCCCTGGGACAGGGTACCCACGAGCAGTACTTC. Protein sequence: CASSPSLGQGTHEQYF.

A note on this clone: Other nucleotide sequences in the sample specify the same CDR3. The chain couples TRBV7-9 to TRBJ2-2, with D possibly matching TRBD1 (6 bases). This CDR3 is built from 14 residues. CDR1 is SEHNR, CDR2 FQNEAQ, per germline (reference sequence). With 5 bases removed from V and 2 bases from J, the gap between germline ends came to 9 bases. The CDR3 DNA reads TGTGCCAGCAGCCCGGACAGAAACACCGGGGAGCTGTTTTTT. This translates into CASSPDRNTGELFF.

The gene calls are TRBV10-1 and TRBJ1-4; D call uncertain. The germline CDR1 and CDR2 sequences are WNHNN and SYGVQD (reference sequence). The V gene lost 3 bases and the J gene lost 0 bases, with 14 bases spanning the gap. The CDR3 runs to 17 residues. The CDR3 sequence: CASSDLRLVATNEKLFF. In DNA form, the CDR3 reads TGCGCCAGCAGTGATCTTCGTCTGGTAGCAACTAATGAAAAACTGTTTTTT.

The V gene is TRBV5-1, the J gene TRBJ2-7; TRBD2 agrees at 9 bases. V shed 5 bases and J 0 bases; nucleotides not matched to a gene: 6. The length of the CDR3 is 15 residues. Looked up from germline, CDR1 is SGHRS and CDR2 is YFSETQ. The CDR3 nucleotides are TGCGCCAGCAGTCGACTAGCGGAGAGCTCCTACGAGCAGTACTTC. Its translation: CASSRLAESSYEQYF.

The chain carries TRBV25-1 and TRBJ2-3; 10 bases fit TRBD2. With V trimmed by 4 bases and J by 5 bases, 6 bases remained unmatched. Per the germline V gene, CDR1 is MGHDK and CDR2 is SYGVNS. The CDR3 has 15 amino acids. Here the CDR3 reads CASSVLAGVQDTQYF. In DNA form, the CDR3 reads TGTGCCAGCAGTGTGCTAGCGGGAGTTCAAGATACGCAGTATTTT. The full variable domain, with the rest looked up from reference TRBV25-1 and TRBJ2-3, is EADIYQTPRYLVIGTGKKITLECSQTMGHDKMYWYQQDPGMELHLIHYSYGVNSTEKGDLSSESTVSRIRTEHFPLTLESARPSHTSQYLCASSVLAGVQDTQYFGPGTRLTVL.

The chain combines TRBV21-1 with TRBJ2-7; TRBD1 is taken as the D call from the table, unchecked against the DNA. TRBV21-1 is listed as a pseudogene. The CDR3 length is 14 residues. This CDR3 reads CASNIRTLLSEQYF. CDR3 DNA: TGTGCCAGCAACATCCGGACACTCCTTAGCGAGCAGTACTTC.

Of note for this clone: A much larger clone sits a single nucleotide away, making a read error possible. This chain connects TRBV11-1 to TRBJ1-1; a weak D match, TRBD1 (5 bases). V was cut by 2 bases and J by 0 bases, with 7 bases left in between. CDR1 SGHAT and CDR2 FQDESV come from the germline V gene (reference sequence). The CDR3 extends over 14 amino acids. The DNA for the CDR3 is TGTGCCAGCAGCTTATCAGGGATGAACACTGAAGCTTTCTTT. Translation: CASSLSGMNTEAFF.

This clone was observed a single time. This chain uses TRBV4-1 with TRBJ1-5, with D possibly being TRBD1 (6 bases). Germline loops: CDR1 MGHRA, CDR2 YSYEKL. The CDR3 runs to 18 residues. With 0 bases removed from V and 1 base from J, the gap between germline ends came to 16 bases. For the CDR3, the DNA is TGCGCCAGCAGCCAAGATCCAGGGGAAGGGGGAAGCAATCAGCCCCAGCATTTT. Encoded protein: CASSQDPGEGGSNQPQHF.

Details on this clone: Other nucleotide sequences in the sample specify the same CDR3. This chain links TRBV19 with TRBJ2-2, with D unresolved. Between the trimmed V and J ends, which lost 1 base and 4 bases, there was a span of 4 bases. CDR1 is LNHDA and CDR2 is SQIVND in the germline V gene (reference sequence). This CDR3 region has 13 residues. For the CDR3, the DNA is TGTGCCAGTAGTATAGCACTCACCGGGGAGCTGTTTTTT. Protein sequence: CASSIALTGELFF.

The chain employs TRBV4-1 and TRBJ2-6, with TRBD1 matching over 9 bases. The CDR3 has 18 residues. Germline CDR1 MGHRA, CDR2 YSYEKL. The ends lost 2 bases at V and 2 bases at J; junction bases unmatched: 7. CDR3 DNA: TGCGCCAGCAGCCAACCGGAGACAGGGGGGCCTGGGGCCAACGTCCTGACTTTC. Protein product: CASSQPETGGPGANVLTF.

This clone is a singleton in its sample. The chain couples TRBV9 to TRBJ1-3; the D is unclear. The CDR3 has 13 residues. In germline, CDR1 is SGDLS, CDR2 YYNGEE. The V end lost 4 bases, the J end lost 8 bases, and 13 bases lay between the germline ends. The CDR3 loop is CASSPGEPDTIYF. The CDR3 DNA is TGTGCCAGCAGCCCCGGGGAGCCGGACACCATATATTTT.

This chain uses TRBV27 with TRBJ2-1; perhaps TRBD1 as D (6 bases). The germline V and J ends were trimmed by 6 bases and 8 bases, with 14 bases remaining between them. Germline loops: CDR1 MNHEY, CDR2 SMNVEV (reference sequence). The CDR3 length is 13 residues. Written as DNA, the CDR3 is TGTGCCAGCAGCGCGACTAAGGGGGATGAGCAGTTCTTC. This gives the protein CASSATKGDEQFF.

The V call is TRBV7-9, the J call TRBJ2-3; D is uncertain. Germline-derived CDR1 and CDR2 are SEHNR and FQNEAQ (reference sequence). There are 13 residues in the CDR3. V was pared by 7 bases and J by 0 bases, with 8 bases between. The CDR3, as DNA: TGTGCCAGCACCGTTTCTAGCACAGATACGCAGTATTTT. Encoded protein: CASTVSSTDTQYF.

This clone has only a few counts. J is TRBJ1-5 and V is TRBV6-5; maybe TRBD1 (5 bases). Trimming removed 0 bases at V and 7 bases at J, with 10 bases between. The CDR3 is 14 residues long. Germline V lookup: CDR1 MNHEY, CDR2 SVGAGI. CDR3 bases: TGTGCCAGCAGTTACTCGTCAGGGCAGCAGCCCCAGCATTTT. It translates to CASSYSSGQQPQHF.

This chain connects TRBV30 to TRBJ2-7; 7 nucleotides line up with TRBD1. V trimming: 7 bases; J trimming: 0 bases; junction bases outside the gene matches: 3. This CDR3 is 12 amino acids long. The germline V gene has CDR1 GTSNPN and CDR2 SVGIG (reference sequence). In DNA form, the CDR3 reads TGTGCCTTGAGACAGGGCTCCTACGAGCAGTACTTC. It codes for CALRQGSYEQYF.

V is TRBV7-8 and J is TRBJ2-2, with D hard to call. The CDR3 totals 15 residues. V gave up 2 bases and J gave up 3 bases, with 10 bases separating them. Germline CDR1 and CDR2: SGHVS and FQNEAQ. This CDR3 is CASSLLGPDTGELFF. The CDR3, as DNA: TGTGCCAGCAGCTTATTAGGGCCGGACACCGGGGAGCTGTTTTTT. Combining the CDR3 with reference TRBV7-8 and TRBJ2-2 gives the whole variable domain GAGVSQSPRYKVAKRGQDVALRCDPISGHVSLFWYQQALGQGPEFLTYFQNEAQLDKSGLPSDRFFAERPEGSVSTLKIQRTQQEDSAVYLCASSLLGPDTGELFFGEGSRLTVL.